This paragraph covers one T cell receptor (beta chain) sequence. The count of this clonotype is one. Its antigen is unknown. Per-nucleotide qualities are absent, and no much larger clonotype sits a single base away. The library relied on 5' RACE. A second roughly 6 to 12 cycle PCR used a sample-barcoded 5' primer and a J-beta primer mix. A unique molecular identifier was introduced onto each TCR beta cDNA molecule by a template-switch 5' adaptor carrying 12 random nucleotides. Each sample yielded at least 3 million CDR3-containing paired-end reads. First-strand cDNA was synthesized from all RNA with the Mint cDNA synthesis kit, primed by a TRBC-specific oligonucleotide. Following uracil-DNA glycosylase treatment, all cDNA underwent a first 18-cycle PCR with the universal primers M1SS and BC2_uni_R. The source study handled its data this way. For normalization, 1 million high-quality reads, each with a distinct molecular identifier, were randomly selected from each sample. Instead of being binned into consensus sequences, reads that shared molecular identifiers were thrown out. MiTCR, set to a Q25 quality threshold and the strictest error-elimination algorithm, was used for CDR3 identification, clonotype clustering and error correction. A nonparametric unseen species model with Euler transformation was used to estimate lower-bound total TCR beta diversity. Through fastp at Q25 and MiXCR, TCRdb rebuilt clones from the public reads, retaining in-frame beta chains. Rows matching on CDR3 protein sequence are summarized as one entry with the most common DNA and genes. The V and J calls here are based on TCRdb, not the publication. Present in this sample are over 1,500,000 distinct CDR3 sequences, 35% to 50% of which were seen just once. Of the sample, 23% is held by the ten largest clones.

This sample is part of a study of blood T cells in healthy people across ages (dated by TCRdb to about 2015). Study-level background: In model experiments, template switching captured about one uniquely barcoded TCR beta cDNA molecule for every two T cells. Age-related changes in TCR beta repertoire diversity were measured in the study by deep sequencing normalized with unique cDNA molecular identifiers. The donors were split into four age groups: young (average around 17 years), middle-aged (39), aged (over 55) and long-lived (approximately 80). To avoid experimental bias, donors of different ages were randomly spread across the sequencing lanes. Two additional independent replicas of 1 million unique cDNA reads from the same blood draw were analyzed for two donors (one aged 18 to 30 and one aged 80 or older). What the work shows at the level of the full study, not this receptor alone: Because donor CMV infection status was unknown, age-related changes in expanded clonotypes were potentially confounded. Observed TCR beta diversity per million T cells fell roughly linearly with age, and a significant reduction was already apparent by age around 40. Because profiling used bulk unsorted PBMCs, naive and antigen-experienced compartments could not be compared conclusively. Total diversity estimates from one million sequenced T cells were considered lower bounds and underestimates. There was a strong correlation between observed TCR beta diversity and the percentage of naive T cells measured by flow cytometry. Compared with the aged group, the long-lived group had more naive CD4+ T cells, fewer expanded clones and increased TCR diversity, a pattern suggesting age selection.

Inclusive of the bounding cysteine and phenylalanine, the CDR3 is 16 residues long. The DNA shown is the 48-base CDR3, in frame from base 1. V is cut back by 3 bases and J by 1 base, with 8 bases in the junction unmatched. Donors were 30 to 45 systemically healthy Caucasian individuals from Russia aged roughly 6 to 90 years. About 10 milliliters of peripheral blood were drawn from each donor into EDTA-treated Vacutainer tubes. Ficoll-Paque density-gradient centrifugation was used to isolate PBMCs, with at least 6 million per sample. Total RNA, at least 6 micrograms per sample, was extracted from PBMCs with Trizol reagent. Naive CD45RAhigh/CD27high T cell percentages were measured by flow cytometry on a PBMC aliquot from every donor.

The sequenced material came from blood. This receptor was taken from a human donor in good health. The chain employs TRBV12-3 or TRBV12-4 and TRBJ2-5; TRBD2 aligns with 7 central bases. The CDR3 here reads CASSFARLAAQETQYF. In nucleotide form, the sequence is TGTGCCAGCAGTTTTGCCCGACTAGCAGCCCAAGAGACCCAGTACTTC.